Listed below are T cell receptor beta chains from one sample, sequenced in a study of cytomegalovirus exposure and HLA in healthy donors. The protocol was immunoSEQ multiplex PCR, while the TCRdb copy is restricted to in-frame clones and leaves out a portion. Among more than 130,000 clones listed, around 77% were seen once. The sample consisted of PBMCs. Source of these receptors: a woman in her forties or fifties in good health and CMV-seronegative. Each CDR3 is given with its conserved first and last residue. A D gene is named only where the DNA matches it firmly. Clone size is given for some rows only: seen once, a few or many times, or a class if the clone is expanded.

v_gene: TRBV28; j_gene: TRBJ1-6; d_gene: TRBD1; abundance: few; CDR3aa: CASIEAGGSSPLHF; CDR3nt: TGTGCCAGCATTGAGGCAGGGGGCAGTTCACCCCTCCACTTT
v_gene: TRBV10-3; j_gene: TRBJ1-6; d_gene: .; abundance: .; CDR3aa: CAAGGVSYNSPLHF; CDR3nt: TGTGCCGCGGGGGGCGTCTCCTATAATTCACCCCTCCACTTT
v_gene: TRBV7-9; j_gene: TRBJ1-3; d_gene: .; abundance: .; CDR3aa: CASSLSAARNTIYF; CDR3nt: TGTGCCAGCAGCTTGTCGGCGGCTAGAAACACCATATATTTT
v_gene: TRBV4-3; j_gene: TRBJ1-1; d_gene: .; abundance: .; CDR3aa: CASSQQGMNTEAFF; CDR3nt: TGCGCCAGCAGCCAACAGGGCATGAACACTGAAGCTTTCTTT
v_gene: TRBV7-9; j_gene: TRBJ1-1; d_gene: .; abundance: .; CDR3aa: CASSLVQVRTEAFF; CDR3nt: TGTGCCAGCAGCTTAGTACAGGTGAGGACTGAAGCTTTCTTT
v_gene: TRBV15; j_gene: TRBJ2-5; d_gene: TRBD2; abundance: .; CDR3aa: CATSRRGGIETQYF; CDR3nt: TGTGCCACCAGCCGGCGGGGGGGAATAGAGACCCAGTACTTC
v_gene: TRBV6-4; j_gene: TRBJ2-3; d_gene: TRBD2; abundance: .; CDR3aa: CASSDVAGGDTQYF; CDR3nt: TGTGCCAGCAGTGACGTTGCGGGGGGAGATACGCAGTATTTT
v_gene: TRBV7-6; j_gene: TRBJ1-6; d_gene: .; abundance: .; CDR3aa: CASSLAGREGSPLHF; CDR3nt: TGTGCCAGCAGCTTAGCGGGCAGGGAGGGTTCACCCCTCCACTTT
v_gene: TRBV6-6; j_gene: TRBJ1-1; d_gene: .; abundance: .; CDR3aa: CASSYRVKQGNTEAFF; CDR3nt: TGTGCCAGCAGTTACCGGGTCAAACAGGGGAACACTGAAGCTTTCTTT
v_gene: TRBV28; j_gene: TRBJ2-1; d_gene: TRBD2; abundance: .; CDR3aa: CASSGGAYNEQFF; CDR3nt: TGTGCCAGCAGCGGGGGGGCCTACAATGAGCAGTTCTTC
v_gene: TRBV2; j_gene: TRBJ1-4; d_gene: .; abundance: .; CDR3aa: CASSEGRITATNEKLFF; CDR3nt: TGTGCCAGCAGTGAGGGTAGGATTACAGCAACTAATGAAAAACTGTTTTTT
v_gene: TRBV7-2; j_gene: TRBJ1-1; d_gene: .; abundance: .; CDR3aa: CASSLRGGRIVTEAFF; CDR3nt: TGTGCCAGCAGCCTGAGGGGGGGGCGCATAGTCACTGAAGCTTTCTTT
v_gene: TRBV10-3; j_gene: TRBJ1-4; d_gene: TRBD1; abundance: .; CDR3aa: CAISEVRGENEKLFF; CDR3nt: TGTGCCATCAGTGAGGTCAGGGGGGAGAATGAAAAACTGTTTTTT
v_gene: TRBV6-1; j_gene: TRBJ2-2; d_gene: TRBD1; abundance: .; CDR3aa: CASSGFDRDNTGELFF; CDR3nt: TGTGCCAGCAGTGGATTCGACAGGGATAACACCGGGGAGCTGTTTTTT
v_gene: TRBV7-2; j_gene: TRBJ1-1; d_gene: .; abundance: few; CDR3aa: CASSLEGAYRSEAFF; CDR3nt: TGTGCCAGCAGCTTAGAAGGAGCGTACAGGTCGGAAGCTTTCTTT
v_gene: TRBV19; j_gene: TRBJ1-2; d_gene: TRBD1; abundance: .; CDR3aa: CASSIVTGGEYGYTF; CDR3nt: TGTGCCAGTAGTATAGTGACAGGGGGCGAGTACGGCTACACCTTC
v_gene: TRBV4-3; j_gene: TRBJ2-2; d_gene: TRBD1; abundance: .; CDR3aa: CASSQLTGNSNTGELFF; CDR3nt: TGCGCCAGCAGCCAATTGACAGGGAATTCAAACACCGGGGAGCTGTTTTTT
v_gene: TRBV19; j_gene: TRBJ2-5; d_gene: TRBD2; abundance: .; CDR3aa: CASSPRGSGYEETQYF; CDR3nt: TGTGCCAGTAGTCCCCGGGGTAGCGGGTACGAAGAGACCCAGTACTTC
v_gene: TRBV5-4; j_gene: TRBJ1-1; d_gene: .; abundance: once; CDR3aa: CASSLVQGMNTEAFF; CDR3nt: TGTGCCAGCAGCTTGGTTCAGGGCATGAACACTGAAGCTTTCTTT
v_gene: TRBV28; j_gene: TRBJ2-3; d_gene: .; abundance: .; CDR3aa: CASSPPGGKGTASDTQYF; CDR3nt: TGTGCCAGCAGTCCCCCCGGGGGAAAGGGAACTGCATCAGATACGCAGTATTTT
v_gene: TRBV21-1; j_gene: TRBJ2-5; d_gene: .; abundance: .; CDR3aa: CASSKVSRYLYQETQYF; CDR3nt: TGTGCCAGCAGCAAAGTGAGTCGCTACTTGTACCAAGAGACCCAGTACTTC
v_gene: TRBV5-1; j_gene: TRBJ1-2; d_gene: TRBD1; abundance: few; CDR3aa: CASSPMTGTRGYTF; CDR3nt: TGCGCCAGCAGCCCAATGACAGGGACGCGCGGCTACACCTTC
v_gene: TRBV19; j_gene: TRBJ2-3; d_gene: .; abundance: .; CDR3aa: CASRPGITLGTDTQYF; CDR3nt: TGTGCCAGTAGACCAGGGATTACCCTCGGCACAGATACGCAGTATTTT
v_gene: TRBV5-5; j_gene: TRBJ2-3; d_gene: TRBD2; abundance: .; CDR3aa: CASSPRLLAGSDTQYF; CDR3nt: TGTGCCAGCAGTCCCCGATTACTAGCGGGGTCAGATACGCAGTATTTT
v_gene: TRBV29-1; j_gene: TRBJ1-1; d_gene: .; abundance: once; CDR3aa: CSVALAMRPEAFF; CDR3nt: TGCAGCGTTGCATTGGCGATGCGGCCTGAAGCTTTCTTT
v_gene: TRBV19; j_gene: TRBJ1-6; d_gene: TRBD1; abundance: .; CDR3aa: CASRPTGANSPLHF; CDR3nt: TGTGCCAGTAGACCGACAGGGGCTAATTCACCCCTCCACTTT
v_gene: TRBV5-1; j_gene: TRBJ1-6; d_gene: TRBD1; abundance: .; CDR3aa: CASSQDRENSPLHF; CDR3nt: TGCGCCAGCAGCCAGGACAGGGAAAATTCACCCCTCCACTTT
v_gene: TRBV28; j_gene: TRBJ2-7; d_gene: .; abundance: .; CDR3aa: CASTTEGVAVYEQYF; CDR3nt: TGTGCCAGCACTACCGAGGGGGTTGCCGTCTACGAGCAGTACTTC
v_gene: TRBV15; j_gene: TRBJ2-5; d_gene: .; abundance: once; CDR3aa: CATSRASQETQYF; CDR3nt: TGTGCCACCAGCAGAGCATCCCAAGAGACCCAGTACTTC
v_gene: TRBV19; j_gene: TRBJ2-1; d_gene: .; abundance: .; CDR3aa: CASSIWATREQFF; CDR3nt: TGTGCCAGTAGTATTTGGGCAACCCGTGAGCAGTTCTTC
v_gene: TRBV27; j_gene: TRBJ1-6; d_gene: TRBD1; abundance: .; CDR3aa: CASSFPVDRGFKSSPLHF; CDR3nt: TGTGCCAGCAGTTTCCCGGTGGACAGGGGCTTCAAGAGTTCACCCCTCCACTTT
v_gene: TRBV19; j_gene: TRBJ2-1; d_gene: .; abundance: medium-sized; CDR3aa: CASSIGSLNEQFF; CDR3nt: TGTGCCAGTAGTATAGGGTCACTCAATGAGCAGTTCTTC
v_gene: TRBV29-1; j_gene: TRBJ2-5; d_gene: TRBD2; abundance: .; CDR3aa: CSVTTSGEETQYF; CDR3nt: TGCAGCGTTACGACTAGCGGGGAAGAGACCCAGTACTTC
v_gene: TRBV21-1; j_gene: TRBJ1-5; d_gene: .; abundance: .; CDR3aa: CASSNGGFTGVDQPQHF; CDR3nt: TGTGCCAGCAGCAATGGGGGATTTACAGGGGTAGATCAGCCCCAGCATTTT
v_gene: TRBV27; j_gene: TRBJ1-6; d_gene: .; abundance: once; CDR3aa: CASSPGRGGSPLHF; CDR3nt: TGTGCCAGCAGTCCTGGGAGGGGTGGTTCACCCCTCCACTTT
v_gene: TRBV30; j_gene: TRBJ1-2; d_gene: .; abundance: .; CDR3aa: CAWSGGEGVYGYTF; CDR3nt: TGTGCCTGGAGTGGTGGAGAGGGGGTCTATGGCTACACCTTC
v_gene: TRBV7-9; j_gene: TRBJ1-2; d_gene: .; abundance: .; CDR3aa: CSSSEDYGYTF; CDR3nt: TGTTCCAGCAGCGAGGATTATGGCTACACCTTC
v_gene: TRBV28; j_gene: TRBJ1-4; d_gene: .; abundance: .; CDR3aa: CASSPPGQREKLFF; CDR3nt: TGTGCCAGCAGCCCGCCTGGACAGAGGGAAAAACTGTTTTTT
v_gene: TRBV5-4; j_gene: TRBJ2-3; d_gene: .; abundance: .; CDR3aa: CASSRPGIGQKSDTQYF; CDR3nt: TGTGCCAGCAGCCGCCCGGGAATTGGTCAGAAGTCAGATACGCAGTATTTT
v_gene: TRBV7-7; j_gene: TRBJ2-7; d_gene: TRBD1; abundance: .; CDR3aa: CASSLDRDSYEQYF; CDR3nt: TGTGCTAGCAGCTTAGACAGGGACTCCTACGAGCAGTACTTC
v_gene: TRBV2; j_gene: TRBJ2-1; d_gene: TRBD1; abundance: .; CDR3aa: CASSGTGRNEQFF; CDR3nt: TGTGCCAGCTCGGGGACAGGACGGAATGAGCAGTTCTTC
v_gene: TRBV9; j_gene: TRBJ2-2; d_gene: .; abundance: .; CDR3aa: CASSVTVADGELFF; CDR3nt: TGTGCCAGCAGCGTGACTGTGGCGGACGGGGAGCTGTTTTTT
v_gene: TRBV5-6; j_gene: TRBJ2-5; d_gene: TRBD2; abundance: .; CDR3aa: CASSSPAQRGAYQETQYF; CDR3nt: TGTGCCAGCAGCTCCCCCGCTCAGCGGGGGGCGTACCAAGAGACCCAGTACTTC
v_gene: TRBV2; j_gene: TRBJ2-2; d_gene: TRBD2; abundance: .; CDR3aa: CASSLLAGANGELFF; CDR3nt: TGTGCCAGCAGTCTACTAGCGGGGGCTAACGGGGAGCTGTTTTTT
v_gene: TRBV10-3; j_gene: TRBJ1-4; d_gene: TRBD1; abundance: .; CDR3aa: CAISERDRPSFF; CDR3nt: TGTGCCATCAGTGAGAGGGACAGGCCGAGTTTTTTT
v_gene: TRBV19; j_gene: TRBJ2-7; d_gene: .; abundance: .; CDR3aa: CASAGPMSSYEQYF; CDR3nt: TGTGCCAGCGCGGGACCAATGAGCTCCTACGAGCAGTACTTC
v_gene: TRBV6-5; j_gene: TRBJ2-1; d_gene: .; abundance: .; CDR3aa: CASSVQSEQFF; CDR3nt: TGTGCCAGCAGTGTACAATCCGAGCAGTTCTTC
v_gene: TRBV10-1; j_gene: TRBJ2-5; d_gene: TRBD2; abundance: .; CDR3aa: CASSAPSGGQETQYF; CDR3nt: TGCGCCAGCAGTGCCCCTAGCGGGGGCCAAGAGACCCAGTACTTC
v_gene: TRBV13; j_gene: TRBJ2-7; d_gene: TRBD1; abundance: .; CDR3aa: CASSFPGQGNNEQYF; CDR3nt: TGTGCCAGCAGCTTTCCGGGACAGGGAAATAACGAGCAGTACTTC
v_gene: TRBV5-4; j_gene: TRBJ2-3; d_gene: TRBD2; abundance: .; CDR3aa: CASSLASSGGDTQYF; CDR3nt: TGTGCCAGCAGCTTGGCGTCTAGCGGGGGAGATACGCAGTATTTT